Below are 6 T cell receptor beta chains sequenced from a single sample in a study of T cells in Graves' hyperthyroidism and ophthalmopathy. Regions amplified from RNA transcripts were the TCR beta CDR3 regions. A set of HTBI primers served as the primers for a first-round RT-PCR of the TCR CDR3. TCRdb reanalysed the multiplex PCR reads using MiXCR and keeps one entry per CDR3 protein. Counted here are a few hundred thousand distinct CDR3 sequences, around 42% occurring once; the ten biggest clones make up around 8%. Sequencing was done on a sample of peripheral blood or thyroid tissue (not recorded which). All receptors derive from a woman aged 18-35 years with Graves' hyperthyroidism.

This sequence joins TRBV15 and TRBJ1-5; TRBD1 is a possible D gene (5 bases). The CDR3 contains 15 residues. Trimming shortened V by 0 bases and J by 11 bases, and 17 bases separated the two germline ends. CDR1 and CDR2 (germline): LNHNV, YYDKDF (reference sequence). The CDR3 bases are TGTGCCACCAGCAGAGATCAGACTAGGGGAGAGACCCAGCATTTT. Protein sequence: CATSRDQTRGETQHF.

Comments on this clonotype: The junction departs from germline at one end; a sequencing error may be responsible. The V gene is TRBV27, the J gene TRBJ1-1; D might be TRBD1 (5 bases). CDR1 is MNHEY and CDR2 is SMNVEV in the germline V gene (reference sequence). The CDR3 is made up of 15 amino acids. CDR3 in DNA: TGTGCCGGCAGTTTCGCGCAGGGTAAGGTCGGTGAAGCTTTCTTT. The encoded protein is CAGSFAQGKVGEAFF.

The sample holds many counts of this clonotype. The rearrangement joins TRBV24-1 to TRBJ2-6; 7 bases agree with TRBD1. CDR1 and CDR2 (germline): KGHDR, SFDVKD. There are 19 residues in the CDR3. Trimming cost V 5 bases and J 4 bases; bases outside gene matches: 16. CDR3 in amino acids: CATSGPPGQSFPGANVLTF. The CDR3 bases are TGTGCCACCAGTGGCCCTCCGGGACAGAGTTTCCCCGGGGCCAACGTCCTGACTTTC.

The rearrangement links TRBV29-1 to TRBJ2-7; D remains unclear. There are 14 residues in the CDR3. CDR1 and CDR2 from the germline V gene are SQVTM and ANQGSEA. With 3 bases removed from V and 3 bases from J, the gap between germline ends came to 15 bases. CDR3 nucleotide sequence: TGCAGCGTTGAGCTTCATAACTATGGCTACGAGCAGTACTTC. This translates into CSVELHNYGYEQYF.

This clonotype has only a few counts. The chain has TRBV4-1 and TRBJ2-2; the match to TRBD1 covers 8 bases. There are 14 residues in the CDR3. The V segment lost 2 bases and the J segment 6 bases; nucleotides outside the gene matches: 2. Germline values: CDR1 MGHRA, CDR2 YSYEKL. The DNA for the CDR3 is TGCGCCAGCAGCCAACCGGGACAGGCCGGGGAGCTGTTTTTT. The encoded protein is CASSQPGQAGELFF.

The chain has TRBV2 and TRBJ2-7; D gene unclear. Germline V lookup: CDR1 SNHLY, CDR2 FYNNEI. The ends were cut back, 7 bases at V and 1 base at J, with 17 bases in the middle. This CDR3 spans 15 amino acids. CDR3 coding DNA: TGTGCCAGCACGGACCTACGGGCAGGATCCTACGAGCAGTACTTC. Translation gives CASTDLRAGSYEQYF.